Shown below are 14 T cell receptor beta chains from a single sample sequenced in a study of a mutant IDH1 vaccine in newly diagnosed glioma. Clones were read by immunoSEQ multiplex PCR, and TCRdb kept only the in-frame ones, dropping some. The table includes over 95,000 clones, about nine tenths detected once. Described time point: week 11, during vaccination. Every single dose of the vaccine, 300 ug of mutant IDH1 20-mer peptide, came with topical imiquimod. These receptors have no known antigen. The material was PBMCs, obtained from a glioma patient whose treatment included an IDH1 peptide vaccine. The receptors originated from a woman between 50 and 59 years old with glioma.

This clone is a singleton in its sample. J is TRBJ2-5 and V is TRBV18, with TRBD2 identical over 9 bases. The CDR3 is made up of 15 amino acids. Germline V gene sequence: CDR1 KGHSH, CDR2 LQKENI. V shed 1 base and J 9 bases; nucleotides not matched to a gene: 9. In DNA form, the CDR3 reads TGTGCCAGCTCACCACGAGCTAGCGGGGCCGAGGCCCAGTACTTC. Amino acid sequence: CASSPRASGAEAQYF.

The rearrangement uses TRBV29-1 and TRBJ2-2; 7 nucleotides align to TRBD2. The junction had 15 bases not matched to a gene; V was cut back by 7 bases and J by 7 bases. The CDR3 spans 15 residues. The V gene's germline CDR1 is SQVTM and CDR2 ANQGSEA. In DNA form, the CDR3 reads TGCAGCGCCTCAGAGGGCGGGAGATGGAGCGGGGAGCTGTTTTTT. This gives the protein CSASEGGRWSGELFF.

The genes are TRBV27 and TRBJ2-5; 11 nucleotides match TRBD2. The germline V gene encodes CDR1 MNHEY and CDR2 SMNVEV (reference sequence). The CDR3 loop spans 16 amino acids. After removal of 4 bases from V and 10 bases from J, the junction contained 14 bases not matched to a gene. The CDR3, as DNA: TGTGCCAGCAGTTCCTCCACTAGCGGGAGCGTATTTTTCCAGTACTTC. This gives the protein CASSSSTSGSVFFQYF.

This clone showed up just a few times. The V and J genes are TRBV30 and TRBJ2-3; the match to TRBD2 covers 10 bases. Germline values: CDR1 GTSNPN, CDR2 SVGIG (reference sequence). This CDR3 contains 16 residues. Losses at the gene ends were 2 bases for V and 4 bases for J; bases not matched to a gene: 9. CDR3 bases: TGTGCCTGGAGTCGTCCAGCGGGAGGGCCGGCAGATACGCAGTATTTT. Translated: CAWSRPAGGPADTQYF.

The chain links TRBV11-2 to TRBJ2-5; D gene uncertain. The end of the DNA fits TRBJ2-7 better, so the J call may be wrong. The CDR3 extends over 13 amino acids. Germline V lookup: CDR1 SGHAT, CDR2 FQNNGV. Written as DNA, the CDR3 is TGTGCCAGCAGCTTAGAGTACAGCTACGAGCAGTACTTC. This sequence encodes CASSLEYSYEQYF.

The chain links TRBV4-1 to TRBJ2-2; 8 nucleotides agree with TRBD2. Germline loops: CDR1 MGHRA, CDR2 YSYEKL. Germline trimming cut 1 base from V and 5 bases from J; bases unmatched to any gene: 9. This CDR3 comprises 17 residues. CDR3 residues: CASSQGAGVRETGELFF. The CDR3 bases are TGCGCCAGCAGCCAAGGAGCGGGAGTAAGAGAGACCGGGGAGCTGTTTTTT.

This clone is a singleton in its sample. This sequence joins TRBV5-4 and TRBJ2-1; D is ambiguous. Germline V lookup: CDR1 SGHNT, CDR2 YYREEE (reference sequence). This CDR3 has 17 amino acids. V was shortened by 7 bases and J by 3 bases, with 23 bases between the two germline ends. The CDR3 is CASQETGALGGYNEQFF. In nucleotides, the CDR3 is TGTGCCAGCCAAGAGACGGGCGCTCTGGGCGGCTACAATGAGCAGTTCTTC.

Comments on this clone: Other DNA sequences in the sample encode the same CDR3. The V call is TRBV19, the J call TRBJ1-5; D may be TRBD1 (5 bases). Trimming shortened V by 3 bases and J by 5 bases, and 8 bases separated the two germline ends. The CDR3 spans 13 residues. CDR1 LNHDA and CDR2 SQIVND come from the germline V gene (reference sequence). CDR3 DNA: TGTGCCAGTAGTATCCAGGGAGATCAGCCCCAGCATTTT. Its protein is CASSIQGDQPQHF.

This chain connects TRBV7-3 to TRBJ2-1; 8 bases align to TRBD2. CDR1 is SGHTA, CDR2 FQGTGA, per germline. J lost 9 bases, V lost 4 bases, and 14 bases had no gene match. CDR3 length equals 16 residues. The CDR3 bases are TGTGCCAGCAGCTCGCTAGCGGGCAGGAGAAGGGGTGAGCAGTTCTTC. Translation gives CASSSLAGRRRGEQFF. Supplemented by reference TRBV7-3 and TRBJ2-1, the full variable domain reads GAGVSQTPSNKVTEKGKYVELRCDPISGHTALYWYRQSLGQGPEFLIYFQGTGAADDSGLPNDRFFAVRPEGSVSTLKIQRTERGDSAVYLCASSSLAGRRRGEQFFGPGTRLTVL.

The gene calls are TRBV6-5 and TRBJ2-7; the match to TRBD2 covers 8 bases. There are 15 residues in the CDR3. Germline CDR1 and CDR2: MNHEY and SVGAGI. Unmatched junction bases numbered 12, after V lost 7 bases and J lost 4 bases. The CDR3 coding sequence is TGTGCCAGCACACACGGAGCGGGAGCATTATACGAGCAGTACTTC. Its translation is CASTHGAGALYEQYF.

CDR3 in DNA: TGTGCCAGCCATCCCAGAAACGGGTATGAAAAACTGTTTTTT. Its translation is CASHPRNGYEKLFF. V is TRBV28 and J is TRBJ1-4; D call uncertain. CDR1 and CDR2 from the germline V gene are MDHEN and SYDVKM. The CDR3 length is 14 residues. Trimming removed 8 bases from V and 6 bases from J, with 16 bases in between.

Here the CDR3 DNA reads TGTGCCAGCAGCTTCCGGACAGGGGCAAACATTCAGTACTTC. Encoded protein: CASSFRTGANIQYF. The genes are TRBV13 and TRBJ2-4; 9 nucleotides match TRBD1. The CDR3 consists of 14 residues. In germline, CDR1 is PRHDT, CDR2 FYEKMQ (reference sequence). The V gene end was trimmed by 3 bases and the J gene end by 6 bases; junction bases not matched to a gene: 3.

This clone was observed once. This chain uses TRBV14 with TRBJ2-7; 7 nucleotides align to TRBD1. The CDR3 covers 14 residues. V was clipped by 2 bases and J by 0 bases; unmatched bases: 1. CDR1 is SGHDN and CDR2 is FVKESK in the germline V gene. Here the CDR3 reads CASSQRDSSYEQYF. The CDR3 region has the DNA TGTGCCAGCAGCCAAAGGGACAGCTCCTACGAGCAGTACTTC. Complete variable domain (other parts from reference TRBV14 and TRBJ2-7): EAGVTQFPSHSVIEKGQTVTLRCDPISGHDNLYWYRRVMGKEIKFLLHFVKESKQDESGMPNNRFLAERTGGTYSTLKVQPAELEDSGVYFCASSQRDSSYEQYFGPGTRLTVT.

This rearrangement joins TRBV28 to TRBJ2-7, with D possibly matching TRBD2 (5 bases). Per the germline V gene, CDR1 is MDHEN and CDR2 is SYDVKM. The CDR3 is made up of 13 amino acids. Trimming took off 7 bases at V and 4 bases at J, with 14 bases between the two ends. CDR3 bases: TGTGCCAGCAAATTGGGAGTGGGTTACGAGCAGTACTTC. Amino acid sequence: CASKLGVGYEQYF.